A selection of T cell receptor beta chains follows, all from one sample in a study of T cells expressing NK-cell markers. TCRdb derives one entry per CDR3 protein from the 5' RACE reads, leaving out DNA. Here the sample table reports about 540,000 distinct CDR3 sequences. Sample: blood T cells: a sorted CD56 or NKG2C T cell subset, CD4+ or CD8+ T cells, or bulk PBMC T cells (not recorded which). All receptors derive from a man aged 18 to 35 in good health. Each CDR3 is given with its conserved first and last residue.

j_call v_call cdr3_aa
TRBJ2-1 TRBV19 CASSPIAGGSNEQFF
TRBJ2-4 TRBV20-1 CSARGGSGKNIQYF
TRBJ1-2 TRBV6-1 CASSESGVDGYTF
TRBJ2-3 TRBV13 CASAPLGADTQYF
TRBJ2-1 TRBV6-2/TRBV6-3 CASSNPDRLKNEQFF
TRBJ2-7 TRBV6-1 CASKRGPGTASYEQYF
TRBJ1-5 TRBV7-6 CASSLGGDTDQPQHF
TRBJ2-3 TRBV12-3/TRBV12-4 CASSLRTDTQYF
TRBJ2-5 TRBV12-3/TRBV12-4 CASSFPHGAQYF
TRBJ2-7 TRBV5-4 CASSLTNSVSGKSSYEQYF
TRBJ2-1 TRBV12-3/TRBV12-4 CASSLIDRNYNEQFF
TRBJ2-5 TRBV6-1 CASSVTGAETQYF
TRBJ2-6 TRBV2 CASDRYSGANVLTF
TRBJ2-2 TRBV10-3 CAISEPVAGEAGELFF
TRBJ2-1 TRBV25-1 CASRLAGSHEQFF
TRBJ2-4 TRBV5-5 CASSIQITGRENIQYF
TRBJ2-3 TRBV7-9 CASSPSLAVRTDTQYF
TRBJ2-1 TRBV2 CASLLRGRATYNEQFF
TRBJ2-3 TRBV10-3 CAISETYHGTSGKTDTQYF
TRBJ2-1 TRBV29-1 CSVINPGQGREEQFF
TRBJ2-3 TRBV12-3/TRBV12-4 CASSFYPQTGGTDTQYF
TRBJ2-2 TRBV24-1 CATNGQGTGELFF
TRBJ1-1 TRBV14 CASSRTGGSEAFF
TRBJ2-1 TRBV2 CALLSGRELNEQFF
TRBJ2-7 TRBV20-1 CSALTGTGGSEQYF
TRBJ2-3 TRBV6-4 CASSPYTSGIGIQYF
TRBJ2-7 TRBV9 CASSPRDRGDYEQYF
TRBJ2-3 TRBV6-1 CASSDRSRDWADTQYF
TRBJ2-1 TRBV7-6 CASSPTAMISEQFF
TRBJ2-5 TRBV5-1 CASRRGQTETQYF
TRBJ1-2 TRBV11-1 CASSSTGGNYGYTF
TRBJ2-1 TRBV29-1 CSARDRVGNEQFF
TRBJ2-1 TRBV7-6 CASSPQRDYNEQFF
TRBJ1-5 TRBV20-1 CSASDAGMNQPQHF
TRBJ1-5 TRBV7-8 CASSIRPGQVNQPQHF
TRBJ2-3 TRBV10-3 CAIRKDKTSTDTQYF
TRBJ2-7 TRBV7-2 CASSTLAGAPYEQYF
TRBJ2-1 TRBV29-1 CSVEGERERENEQFF
TRBJ2-7 TRBV5-1 CASSGLAGEPGRTYEQYF
TRBJ2-1 TRBV5-1 CASSLVGSGSYNEQFF
TRBJ2-1 TRBV5-1 CASTPEAYNEQFF
TRBJ1-5 TRBV5-1 CASSLGGTQGNQPQHF
TRBJ2-2 TRBV29-1 CTRAGLASDTGELFF
TRBJ1-1 TRBV20-1 CSARGEEFAFF
TRBJ1-2 TRBV12-3/TRBV12-4 CASSGQDRAGAYTF
TRBJ2-5 TRBV20-1 CSASSGREVLETQYF
TRBJ2-5 TRBV20-1 CSARGDIPSGSYETQYF
TRBJ2-5 TRBV7-9 CASSSTDPRQGAQYF
TRBJ2-7 TRBV5-5 CASSKPQGLMYEQYF
TRBJ2-1 TRBV7-6 CASSSSGTSGYNEQFF
TRBJ2-1 TRBV10-3 CAISNRGLAGDNEQFF
TRBJ2-7 TRBV25-1 CASSAGTGNSYEQYF
TRBJ1-1 TRBV11-2 CASSLDYTEAFF
TRBJ2-5 TRBV7-2 CASSFQGETQYF